The sequence of this T cell receptor (beta chain) was determined in a study of blood T cell repertoires in COVID-19 (TCRdb year 2020). Describing the broader study: The collaborator samples originated in the United States, Italy and Spain and spanned the acute and convalescent phases of COVID-19. The samples were drawn from the first 160 participants of the ongoing ImmuneRACE study and from 1,254 subjects provided by 6 global collaborators. Where available, HLA class I and class II types were obtained from metadata supplied by the sample provider rather than from assay-based typing. The repertoires were made available in a free public database intended to serve as a resource for research on the immune response to SARS-CoV-2. Nearly every sample came with metadata listing a de-identified subject ID, COVID-19 status, age in years and sex. The material from the prospective study consisted of cDNA or gDNA derived from T cells, B-cell-depleted T cells, or PBMCs. Subjects who had been exposed to COVID-19, were actively infected with it, or had recovered from it provided the deeply sampled blood TCRbeta repertoires that made up the dataset. What the study reported, not specific to this receptor: How much clinical and demographic metadata was included differed by source and by participant, and the metadata was provided uncurated.

TCRbeta CDR3 regions were amplified from genomic DNA using the immunoSEQ Assay, a bias-controlled multiplex PCR. Turning to the authors' computational methods: Within the assay, amplification of reference gene primers was used to estimate how many nucleated cells each sample contained. To quantify the absolute abundance of each unique TCRbeta CDR3 rearrangement, sequence reads were collapsed and filtered. For each sample, productive Simpson clonality was calculated by taking the square root of Simpson's diversity index across productive rearrangements. TCRdb took over this immuneACCESS table, retaining in-frame rearrangements with V and J assigned. Such tables are incomplete; in checked studies, under half of the missing clones stem from an unresolved V gene, and the remainder is unexplained. That table is the source of V, J and clone size, and D and trimming were worked out from the DNA. The sample table lists a few hundred thousand clones, over 75% of them with a count of one. The ten largest clones capture 5.1% of the sample.

Whole blood was collected in K2EDTA tubes by collaborating institutions according to the institutions' own protocols. For TCRbeta analysis, collaborator samples were shipped as frozen whole blood, as isolated PBMCs, or as DNA extracted from either sample type. A note on this clone: Its target antigen remains unknown. Per-base quality was not reported, and no clone a single base away is much larger than it.

The sequenced material came from peripheral blood. The receptor comes from a man aged 50 to 60 with active or convalescent COVID-19.

The base sequence is TGTGCCAGCACCCTTGGGGGGGCGCAGACTAATGAAAAACTGTTTTTT. It translates as CASTLGGAQTNEKLFF. This chain joins TRBV28 to TRBJ1-4; possibly the D gene is TRBD1, per 6 matching bases. The CDR3 measures 16 amino acids from cysteine to phenylalanine. Just the 48-base CDR3 DNA is kept, in frame starting at base 1. A distance of 17 bases separates the germline ends of V and J, which lose 7 bases and 2 bases respectively. From a lookup of the germline V gene, CDR1 and CDR2 are MDHEN and SYDVKM.